This T cell receptor (beta chain) was sequenced during a study of T-cell memory formation after mild COVID-19. TCRdb re-called the 5' RACE reads through MiXCR, storing one row per CDR3 protein. Of about 350,000 distinct CDR3 sequences listed, approximately 15% are singletons. The CDR3 is 15 amino acids. Germline V gene data show CDR1 as MNHNY and CDR2 as SVGAGI (reference sequence). Losses at the gene ends were 2 bases for V and 1 base for J; bases not matched to a gene: 4. There are a few counts of this clonotype. The source is a man aged 18-30 years who had mild COVID-19 (a few samples of this study predate the infection). Cell type and time point are not known. The sequenced sample was PBMCs or a T cell subset sorted from them (not recorded which). The chain carries TRBV6-6 and TRBJ2-7; 8 positions agree with TRBD1. The CDR3: CASSYGRQGSYEQYF. The CDR3 bases are TGTGCCAGCAGTTACGGTAGACAGGGGTCCTACGAGCAGTACTTC.